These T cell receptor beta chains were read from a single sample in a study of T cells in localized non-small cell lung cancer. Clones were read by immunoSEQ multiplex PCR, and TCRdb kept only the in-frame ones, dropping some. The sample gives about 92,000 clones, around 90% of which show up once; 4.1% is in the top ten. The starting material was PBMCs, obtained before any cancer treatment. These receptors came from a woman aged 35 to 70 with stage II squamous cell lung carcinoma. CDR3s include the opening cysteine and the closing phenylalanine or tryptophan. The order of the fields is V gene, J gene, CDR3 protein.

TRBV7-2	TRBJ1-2	CASSSTLAGRGYGYTF
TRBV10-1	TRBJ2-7	CASSGMNIGSYEQYF
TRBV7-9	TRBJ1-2	CASSPGLGYGYTF
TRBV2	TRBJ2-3	CASGRVTDTQYF
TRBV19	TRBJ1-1	CASSGGSVNTEAFF
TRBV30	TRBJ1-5	CAWSVSDGQPQHF
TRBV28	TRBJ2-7	CASSPLRRGLYYEQYF
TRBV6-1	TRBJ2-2	CASVAGAGELFF
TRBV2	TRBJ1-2	CASSEERGNYGYTF
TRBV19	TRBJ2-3	CASSISRNTDTQYF
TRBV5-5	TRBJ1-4	CASSLVGGQGKEKLFF
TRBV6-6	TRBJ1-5	CASKADQPQHF
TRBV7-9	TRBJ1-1	CASSYGAGTTSTAFF
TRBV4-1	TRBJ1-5	CASSHPNQGGQPQHF
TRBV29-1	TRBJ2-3	CSVVPTSGRLDTQYF
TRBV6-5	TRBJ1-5	CASSYSILGQPQHF
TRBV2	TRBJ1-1	CASSEDRGRMHTEAFF